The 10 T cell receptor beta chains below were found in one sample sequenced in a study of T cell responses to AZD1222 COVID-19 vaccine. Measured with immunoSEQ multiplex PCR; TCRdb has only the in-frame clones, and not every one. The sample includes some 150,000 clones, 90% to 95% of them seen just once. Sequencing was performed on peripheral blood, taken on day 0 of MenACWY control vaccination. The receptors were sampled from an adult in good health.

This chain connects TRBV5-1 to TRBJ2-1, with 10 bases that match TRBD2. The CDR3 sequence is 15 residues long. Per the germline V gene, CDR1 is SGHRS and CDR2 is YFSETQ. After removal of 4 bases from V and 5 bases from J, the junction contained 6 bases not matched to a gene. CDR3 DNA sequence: TGCGCCAGCAGCCGACTAGCGGGTAACGACAATGAGCAGTTCTTC. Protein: CASSRLAGNDNEQFF.

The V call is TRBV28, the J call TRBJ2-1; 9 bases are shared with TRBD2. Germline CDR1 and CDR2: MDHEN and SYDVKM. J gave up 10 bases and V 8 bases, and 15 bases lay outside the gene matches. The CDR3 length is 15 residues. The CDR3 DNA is TGTGCCAGCTCGGGGTGGCGGGAGGGCCAAGGCGAGCAGTTCTTC. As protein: CASSGWREGQGEQFF. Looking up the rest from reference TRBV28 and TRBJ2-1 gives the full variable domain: DVKVTQSSRYLVKRTGEKVFLECVQDMDHENMFWYRQDPGLGLRLIYFSYDVKMKEKGDIPEGYSVSREKKERFSLILESASTNQTSMYLCASSGWREGQGEQFFGPGTRLTVL.

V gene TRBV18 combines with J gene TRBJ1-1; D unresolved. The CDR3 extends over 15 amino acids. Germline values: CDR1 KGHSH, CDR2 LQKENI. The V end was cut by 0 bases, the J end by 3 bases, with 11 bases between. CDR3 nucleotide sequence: TGTGCCAGCTCACCACCGGTCCAGACCTACACTGAAGCTTTCTTT. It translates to CASSPPVQTYTEAFF.

The CDR3 here is CASSRNVKANTEAFF. The CDR3 nucleotides are TGTGCCAGCAGCCGCAACGTCAAGGCGAACACTGAAGCTTTCTTT. The chain links TRBV6-2 or TRBV6-3 to TRBJ1-1, with no clear D. The V gene's germline CDR1 is MNHEY and CDR2 SVGEGT. V was cut by 6 bases and J by 1 base, with 15 bases left in between. CDR3 length: 15 residues.

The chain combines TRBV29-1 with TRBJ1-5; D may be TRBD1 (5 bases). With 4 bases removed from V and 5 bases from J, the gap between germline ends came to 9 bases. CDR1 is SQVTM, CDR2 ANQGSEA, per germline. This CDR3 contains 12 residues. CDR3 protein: CSVAQGDQPQHF. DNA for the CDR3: TGCAGCGTTGCTCAAGGGGATCAGCCCCAGCATTTT.

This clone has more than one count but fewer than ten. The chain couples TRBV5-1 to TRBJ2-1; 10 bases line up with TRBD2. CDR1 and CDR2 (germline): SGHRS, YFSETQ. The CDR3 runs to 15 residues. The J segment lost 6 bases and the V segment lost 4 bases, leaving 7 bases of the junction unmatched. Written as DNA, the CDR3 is TGCGCCAGCAGCCTCAAGCGGGAGGGGAGCAATGAGCAGTTCTTC. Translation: CASSLKREGSNEQFF.

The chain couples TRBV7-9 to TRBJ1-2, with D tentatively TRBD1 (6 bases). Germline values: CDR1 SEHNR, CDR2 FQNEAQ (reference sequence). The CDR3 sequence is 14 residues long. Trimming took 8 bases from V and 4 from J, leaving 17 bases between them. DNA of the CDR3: TGTGCCAGCGCCTCGGGGGCTAATAGCTATGGCTACACCTTC. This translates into CASASGANSYGYTF.

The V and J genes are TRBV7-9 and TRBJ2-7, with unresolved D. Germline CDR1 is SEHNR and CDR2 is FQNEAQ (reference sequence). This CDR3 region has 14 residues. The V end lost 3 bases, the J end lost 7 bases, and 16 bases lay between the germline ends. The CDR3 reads CASSFEGPGFEQYF. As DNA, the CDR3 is TGTGCCAGCAGCTTCGAAGGGCCCGGGTTTGAGCAGTACTTC. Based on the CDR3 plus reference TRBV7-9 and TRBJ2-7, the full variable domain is DTGVSQNPRHKITKRGQNVTFRCDPISEHNRLYWYRQTLGQGPEFLTYFQNEAQLEKSRLLSDRFSAERPKGSFSTLEIQRTEQGDSAMYLCASSFEGPGFEQYFGPGTRLTVT.

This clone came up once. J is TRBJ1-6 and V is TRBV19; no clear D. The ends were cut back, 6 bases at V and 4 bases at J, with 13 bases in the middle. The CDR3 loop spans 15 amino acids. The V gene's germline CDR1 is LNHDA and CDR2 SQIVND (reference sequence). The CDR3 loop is CASSLLSSYNSPLHF. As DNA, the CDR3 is TGTGCCAGTAGCCTCCTCAGCAGTTATAATTCACCCCTCCACTTT. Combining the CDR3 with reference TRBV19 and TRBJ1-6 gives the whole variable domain DGGITQSPKYLFRKEGQNVTLSCEQNLNHDAMYWYRQDPGQGLRLIYYSQIVNDFQKGDIAEGYSVSREKKESFPLTVTSAQKNPTAFYLCASSLLSSYNSPLHFGNGTRLTVT.

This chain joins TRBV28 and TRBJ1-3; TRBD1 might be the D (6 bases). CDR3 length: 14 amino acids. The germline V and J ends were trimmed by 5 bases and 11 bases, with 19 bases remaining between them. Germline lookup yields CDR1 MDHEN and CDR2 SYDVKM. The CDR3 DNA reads TGTGCCAGCAGTCTCCTCGACAGGAGAGGCGCCATATATTTT. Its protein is CASSLLDRRGAIYF.